These 32 T cell receptor beta chains originate from one sample sequenced in a study of cytomegalovirus exposure and HLA in healthy donors. The primer mix had 60 Vbeta and 13 Jbeta primers. Profiling relied on immunoSEQ multiplex PCR, and the TCRdb table lists in-frame clones only, not all of them. The sample shows approximately 82,000 clones, about 74% of them seen only once. The sequenced material came from PBMCs. The receptors shown here come from a woman in her fifties or sixties in good health and CMV-seropositive.

V and J are TRBV6-1 and TRBJ2-7, with TRBD2 as a possible D gene (5 bases). This CDR3 has 12 amino acids. Germline V gene sequence: CDR1 MNHNS, CDR2 SASEGT. V was cut by 8 bases and J by 7 bases, with 15 bases left in between. In DNA form, the CDR3 reads TGTGCCAGCTCCGGGGTTCAGCGGGAGCAGTACTTC. It translates to CASSGVQREQYF.

The genes are TRBV5-1 and TRBJ2-3; the D gene is possibly TRBD2 (5 bases). Trimming took off 3 bases at V and 3 bases at J, with 14 bases between the two ends. CDR1 and CDR2 (germline): SGHRS, YFSETQ. There are 15 residues in the CDR3. CDR3 coding DNA: TGCGCCAGCAGCTCCGCCGGGAAGTTAACAGATACGCAGTATTTT. Translated: CASSSAGKLTDTQYF.

This clone was counted between two and nine times. V is TRBV11-3 and J is TRBJ2-1; 11 nucleotides agree with TRBD2. Germline CDR1 and CDR2: SGHNT and YENEEA. The CDR3 is 15 amino acids. With 5 bases clipped from V and 5 bases from J, the junction kept 5 bases outside the gene matches. CDR3 amino acids: CASSNSGRGNNEQFF. The CDR3 bases are TGTGCCAGCAGCAATAGCGGGAGGGGGAACAATGAGCAGTTCTTC.

This clone was seen only a few times. V usage is TRBV19 and J usage is TRBJ1-1, with TRBD1 matching over 9 bases. V lost 5 bases and J lost 10; bases outside the gene matches: 5. CDR3 length: 12 amino acids. Germline CDR1 is LNHDA and CDR2 is SQIVND (reference sequence). The CDR3 region has the DNA TGTGCCAGTAGTCTGTCGGACAGGGGAGCTTTCTTT. Translation gives CASSLSDRGAFF.

This sequence joins TRBV5-6 and TRBJ2-3; 9 bases map to TRBD2. The V segment lost 2 bases and the J segment 5 bases; nucleotides outside the gene matches: 6. Germline V gives CDR1 SGHDT, CDR2 YYEEEE. There are 15 residues in the CDR3. CDR3 residues: CASSFSQREVDTQYF. The CDR3 coding sequence is TGTGCCAGCAGCTTTTCCCAGCGGGAGGTAGATACGCAGTATTTT.

The chain couples TRBV5-1 to TRBJ1-1, with D tentatively TRBD1 (5 bases). Trimming left V 0 bases short and J 5 bases short, with 14 bases between. This CDR3 spans 15 amino acids. Germline V lookup: CDR1 SGHRS, CDR2 YFSETQ. This CDR3 is CASSLEAGRGTEAFF. The CDR3 region has the DNA TGCGCCAGCAGCTTGGAGGCAGGGCGTGGGACTGAAGCTTTCTTT.

The chain employs TRBV7-6 and TRBJ2-5, with 8 bases aligning to TRBD1. J lost 1 base, V lost 2 bases, and 3 bases had no gene match. This CDR3 spans 15 amino acids. Germline CDR1 SGHVS, CDR2 FNYEAQ. CDR3: CASSLKTGAQETQYF. The CDR3 nucleotides are TGTGCCAGCAGCTTAAAGACAGGGGCCCAAGAGACCCAGTACTTC. The entire variable domain, with the rest obtained from reference TRBV7-6 and TRBJ2-5, is as follows: GAGVSQSPRYKVTKRGQDVALRCDPISGHVSLYWYRQALGQGPEFLTYFNYEAQQDKSGLPNDRFSAERPEGSISTLTIQRTEQRDSAMYRCASSLKTGAQETQYFGPGTRLLVL.

The rearrangement joins TRBV5-1 to TRBJ2-7; 8 nucleotides match TRBD2. The ends lost 0 bases at V and 2 bases at J; junction bases unmatched: 4. Germline values: CDR1 SGHRS, CDR2 YFSETQ. CDR3 length: 15 amino acids. The CDR3 reads CASSLDAGGAYEQYF. In nucleotides, the CDR3 is TGCGCCAGCAGCTTGGATGCGGGAGGAGCCTACGAGCAGTACTTC.

V is TRBV5-6 and J is TRBJ1-5; D call uncertain. The CDR3 has 14 amino acids. CDR1 is SGHDT, CDR2 YYEEEE, per germline. With 1 base removed from V and 5 bases from J, the gap between germline ends came to 10 bases. The CDR3 DNA reads as TGTGCCAGCAGCTTGCTGGGAGGCGATCAGCCCCAGCATTTT. Protein sequence: CASSLLGGDQPQHF.

The chain carries TRBV9 and TRBJ2-7; no clear D gene. Germline assignment: CDR1 SGDLS and CDR2 YYNGEE. This CDR3 is built from 16 residues. V was shortened by 0 bases and J by 2 bases, with 15 bases between the two germline ends. CDR3 sequence: CASSVGVTAGTYEQYF. CDR3 DNA sequence: TGTGCCAGCAGCGTAGGGGTTACAGCAGGAACCTACGAGCAGTACTTC.

The chain combines TRBV2 with TRBJ2-5, with TRBD1 matching 11 bases. The germline V gene encodes CDR1 SNHLY and CDR2 FYNNEI. The V and J ends lost 6 bases and 5 bases, in that order; junction bases with no gene match: 2. The CDR3 runs 13 residues. Here the CDR3 reads CASRGQGVETQYF. The CDR3 coding sequence is TGTGCCAGCAGGGGACAGGGGGTCGAGACCCAGTACTTC.

The rearrangement uses TRBV10-3 and TRBJ1-2; tentative D call: TRBD1 (6 bases). CDR1 ENHRY and CDR2 SYGVKD come from the germline V gene. V lost 3 bases and J 1 base, leaving 9 bases between the germline ends. The CDR3 extends over 14 amino acids. CDR3 region: CAISDGQLNYGYTF. CDR3 coding DNA: TGTGCCATCAGTGATGGACAGCTTAACTATGGCTACACCTTC.

This clone has just one count. This rearrangement joins TRBV7-9 to TRBJ2-3; 8 positions match TRBD1. Trimming at V came to 2 bases and at J to 6 bases, leaving 10 bases not matched to a gene. Per the germline V gene, CDR1 is SEHNR and CDR2 is FQNEAQ (reference sequence). The CDR3 has 16 amino acids. CDR3 residues: CASSLTGTGLVDTQYF. The CDR3 coding sequence is TGTGCCAGCAGCTTAACTGGGACAGGTTTGGTGGATACGCAGTATTTT.

CDR3 in amino acids: CATSRDRSRVETQYF. The CDR3 DNA is TGTGCCACCAGCAGAGATCGTAGCAGGGTGGAGACCCAGTACTTC. The V and J genes are TRBV15 and TRBJ2-5; maybe TRBD1 (5 bases). The V gene lost 0 bases and the J gene lost 5 bases, with 13 bases spanning the gap. Germline loops: CDR1 LNHNV, CDR2 YYDKDF (reference sequence). CDR3 length: 15 amino acids.

J is TRBJ2-5 and V is TRBV2; D is undetermined. Trimming took 4 bases from V and 3 from J, leaving 9 bases between them. The CDR3 contains 13 residues. Germline CDR1 SNHLY, CDR2 FYNNEI. CDR3 sequence: CASSGLREETQYF. In DNA form, the CDR3 reads TGTGCCAGCAGTGGGCTCCGGGAAGAGACCCAGTACTTC.

This clone was seen only a few times. This chain uses TRBV5-4 with TRBJ2-5; D perhaps matches TRBD2 (6 bases). Germline-derived CDR1 and CDR2 are SGHNT and YYREEE (reference sequence). The CDR3 length is 15 residues. The V end was cut by 3 bases, the J end by 9 bases, with 21 bases between. CDR3 DNA: TGTGCCAGCAGCTCCGGCCGGAGGGTGGAGAGACCCCAGTACTTC. This translates into CASSSGRRVERPQYF.

The rearrangement joins TRBV19 to TRBJ1-1; D unclear. Germline-derived CDR1 and CDR2 are LNHDA and SQIVND (reference sequence). Trimming took off 3 bases at V and 0 bases at J, with 8 bases between the two ends. The CDR3 extends over 14 amino acids. In nucleotides, the CDR3 is TGTGCCAGTAGTATCCCCCCCATGAACACTGAAGCTTTCTTT. It is translated as CASSIPPMNTEAFF.

The chain has TRBV28 and TRBJ2-7; D ambiguous. CDR1 is MDHEN, CDR2 SYDVKM, per germline. V was clipped by 5 bases and J by 6 bases, with 20 bases between them. This CDR3 is built from 15 residues. The CDR3 protein is CASSNHPGRRSEQYF. The CDR3 region has the DNA TGTGCCAGCAGTAATCACCCCGGCAGGCGCAGCGAGCAGTACTTC.

The V call is TRBV9, the J call TRBJ2-7; D is uncertain. With 3 bases removed from V and 2 bases from J, the gap between germline ends came to 15 bases. CDR3 length: 15 amino acids. Germline V gene lookup returns CDR1 SGDLS and CDR2 YYNGEE. The CDR3 region has the DNA TGTGCCAGCAGCGCCCGCGACTTACCAACCTACGAGCAGTACTTC. This sequence encodes CASSARDLPTYEQYF.

This clone was counted a few times. The chain couples TRBV9 to TRBJ2-3; D possibly corresponds to TRBD1 (6 bases). The CDR3 extends over 16 amino acids. V lost 4 bases, J lost 0 bases, and 15 bases lay in between. Per germline, CDR1 SGDLS and CDR2 YYNGEE. DNA of the CDR3: TGTGCCAGCAGCATCATCGACAGGCCTAGCACAGATACGCAGTATTTT. This sequence encodes CASSIIDRPSTDTQYF.

V and J are TRBV7-8 and TRBJ2-2, with 10 nucleotides matching TRBD2. The V gene end was trimmed by 3 bases and the J gene end by 5 bases; junction bases not matched to a gene: 9. The germline V gene encodes CDR1 SGHVS and CDR2 FQNEAQ. This CDR3 is 17 amino acids long. In DNA, the CDR3 is TGTGCCAGCAGCTTTCTGATAGCGGGAGGAAGTACCGGGGAGCTGTTTTTT. It yields the protein CASSFLIAGGSTGELFF. The entire variable domain, with the rest obtained from reference TRBV7-8 and TRBJ2-2, is as follows: GAGVSQSPRYKVAKRGQDVALRCDPISGHVSLFWYQQALGQGPEFLTYFQNEAQLDKSGLPSDRFFAERPEGSVSTLKIQRTQQEDSAVYLCASSFLIAGGSTGELFFGEGSRLTVL.

For this clone: A junction end diverges from the germline sequence, so it may reflect a read error. This rearrangement joins TRBV23-1 to TRBJ1-1, with 7 positions matching TRBD1. TRBV23-1 is an ORF, with its function uncertain. The CDR3 loop spans 14 amino acids. The CDR3: CASSQSTGNTEAFF. DNA of the CDR3: TGCGCCAGCAGTCAATCGACAGGGAACACAGAAGCTTTCTTT.

V gene TRBV9 combines with J gene TRBJ1-1; 8 nucleotides line up with TRBD1. Germline-derived CDR1 and CDR2 are SGDLS and YYNGEE. J lost 3 bases, V lost 4 bases, and 8 bases had no gene match. The CDR3 covers 15 residues. The DNA for the CDR3 is TGTGCCAGCAGCCCACCAGGACAGGGAGACACTGAAGCTTTCTTT. This codes for CASSPPGQGDTEAFF.

The chain joins TRBV5-1 to TRBJ2-1, with 7 bases that match TRBD1. V dropped 3 bases and J dropped 0; count of bases not matched to a gene: 3. Per germline, CDR1 SGHRS and CDR2 YFSETQ. CDR3 length equals 15 residues. The CDR3 loop reads CASSWWDSSYNEQFF. CDR3 in DNA: TGCGCCAGCAGCTGGTGGGACAGCTCCTACAATGAGCAGTTCTTC.

This chain joins TRBV7-9 and TRBJ1-1; D is unclear. The CDR3 loop spans 18 amino acids. V was cut by 1 base and J by 2 bases, with 20 bases left in between. CDR1 SEHNR and CDR2 FQNEAQ come from the germline V gene (reference sequence). The chain's CDR3 is CASSLDPTLLRGNTEAFF. DNA for the CDR3: TGTGCCAGCAGCTTAGACCCTACCCTACTACGAGGAAACACTGAAGCTTTCTTT.

The V gene is TRBV30, the J gene TRBJ2-7; TRBD1 is a possible D gene (5 bases). CDR1 is GTSNPN, CDR2 SVGIG, per germline (reference sequence). The CDR3 totals 13 residues. The V end lost 7 bases, the J end lost 5 bases, and 18 bases lay between the germline ends. CDR3 coding DNA: TGTGCCTTCCACCGGGCAGGGCGGAACGAGCAGTACTTC. It is translated as CAFHRAGRNEQYF.

The chain employs TRBV9 and TRBJ2-7; D may be TRBD1 (5 bases). Germline loops: CDR1 SGDLS, CDR2 YYNGEE. The CDR3 loop spans 14 amino acids. Trimming removed 0 bases from V and 3 bases from J, with 10 bases in between. CDR3 sequence reads: CASSVDWTHYEQYF. CDR3 nucleotides: TGTGCCAGCAGCGTAGATTGGACACACTACGAGCAGTACTTC.

The gene calls are TRBV5-1 and TRBJ2-3; 7 nucleotides match TRBD1. This CDR3 has 14 amino acids. From germline, CDR1 is SGHRS and CDR2 YFSETQ. The V and J ends lost 5 bases and 2 bases, in that order; junction bases with no gene match: 5. Here the CDR3 reads CASSLGQITDTQYF. CDR3 coding DNA: TGCGCCAGCAGTCTGGGACAGATCACAGATACGCAGTATTTT.

V gene TRBV4-1 combines with J gene TRBJ2-1, with a weak D call TRBD1 (5 bases). V was cut by 7 bases and J by 0 bases, with 7 bases left in between. The CDR3 sequence is 13 residues long. In germline, CDR1 is MGHRA, CDR2 YSYEKL. In nucleotides, the CDR3 is TGCGCCAGCACGCAGGGCTCCTACAATGAGCAGTTCTTC. Protein sequence: CASTQGSYNEQFF.

This chain uses TRBV5-4 with TRBJ1-1; TRBD1 is a possible D gene (5 bases). Trimming took 0 bases from V and 1 from J, leaving 13 bases between them. The germline CDR1 and CDR2 sequences are SGHNT and YYREEE (reference sequence). This CDR3 spans 16 amino acids. The CDR3 DNA reads as TGTGCCAGCAGCTTGGGGGGCAGGGTCTCGAACACTGAAGCTTTCTTT. Translating gives CASSLGGRVSNTEAFF.

V is TRBV15 and J is TRBJ2-7; TRBD2 matches 8 bases. The CDR3 sequence is 15 residues long. V trimming: 0 bases; J trimming: 5 bases; junction bases outside the gene matches: 6. The germline gives CDR1 LNHNV, CDR2 YYDKDF (reference sequence). The CDR3 sequence is CATSRDLLAGDEQYF. The DNA of the CDR3 is TGTGCCACCAGCAGAGATCTCCTAGCGGGTGACGAGCAGTACTTC.

This chain joins TRBV7-2 and TRBJ2-1; 8 positions match TRBD2. J was trimmed by 10 bases and V by 5 bases; bases with no gene match: 13. The CDR3 consists of 15 residues. CDR1 and CDR2 from the germline V gene are SGHTA and FQGNSA. The CDR3 region has the DNA TGTGCCAGCAGCCTTAGCGGGACCGACCCCCAAGAGCAGTTCTTC. The encoded protein is CASSLSGTDPQEQFF.